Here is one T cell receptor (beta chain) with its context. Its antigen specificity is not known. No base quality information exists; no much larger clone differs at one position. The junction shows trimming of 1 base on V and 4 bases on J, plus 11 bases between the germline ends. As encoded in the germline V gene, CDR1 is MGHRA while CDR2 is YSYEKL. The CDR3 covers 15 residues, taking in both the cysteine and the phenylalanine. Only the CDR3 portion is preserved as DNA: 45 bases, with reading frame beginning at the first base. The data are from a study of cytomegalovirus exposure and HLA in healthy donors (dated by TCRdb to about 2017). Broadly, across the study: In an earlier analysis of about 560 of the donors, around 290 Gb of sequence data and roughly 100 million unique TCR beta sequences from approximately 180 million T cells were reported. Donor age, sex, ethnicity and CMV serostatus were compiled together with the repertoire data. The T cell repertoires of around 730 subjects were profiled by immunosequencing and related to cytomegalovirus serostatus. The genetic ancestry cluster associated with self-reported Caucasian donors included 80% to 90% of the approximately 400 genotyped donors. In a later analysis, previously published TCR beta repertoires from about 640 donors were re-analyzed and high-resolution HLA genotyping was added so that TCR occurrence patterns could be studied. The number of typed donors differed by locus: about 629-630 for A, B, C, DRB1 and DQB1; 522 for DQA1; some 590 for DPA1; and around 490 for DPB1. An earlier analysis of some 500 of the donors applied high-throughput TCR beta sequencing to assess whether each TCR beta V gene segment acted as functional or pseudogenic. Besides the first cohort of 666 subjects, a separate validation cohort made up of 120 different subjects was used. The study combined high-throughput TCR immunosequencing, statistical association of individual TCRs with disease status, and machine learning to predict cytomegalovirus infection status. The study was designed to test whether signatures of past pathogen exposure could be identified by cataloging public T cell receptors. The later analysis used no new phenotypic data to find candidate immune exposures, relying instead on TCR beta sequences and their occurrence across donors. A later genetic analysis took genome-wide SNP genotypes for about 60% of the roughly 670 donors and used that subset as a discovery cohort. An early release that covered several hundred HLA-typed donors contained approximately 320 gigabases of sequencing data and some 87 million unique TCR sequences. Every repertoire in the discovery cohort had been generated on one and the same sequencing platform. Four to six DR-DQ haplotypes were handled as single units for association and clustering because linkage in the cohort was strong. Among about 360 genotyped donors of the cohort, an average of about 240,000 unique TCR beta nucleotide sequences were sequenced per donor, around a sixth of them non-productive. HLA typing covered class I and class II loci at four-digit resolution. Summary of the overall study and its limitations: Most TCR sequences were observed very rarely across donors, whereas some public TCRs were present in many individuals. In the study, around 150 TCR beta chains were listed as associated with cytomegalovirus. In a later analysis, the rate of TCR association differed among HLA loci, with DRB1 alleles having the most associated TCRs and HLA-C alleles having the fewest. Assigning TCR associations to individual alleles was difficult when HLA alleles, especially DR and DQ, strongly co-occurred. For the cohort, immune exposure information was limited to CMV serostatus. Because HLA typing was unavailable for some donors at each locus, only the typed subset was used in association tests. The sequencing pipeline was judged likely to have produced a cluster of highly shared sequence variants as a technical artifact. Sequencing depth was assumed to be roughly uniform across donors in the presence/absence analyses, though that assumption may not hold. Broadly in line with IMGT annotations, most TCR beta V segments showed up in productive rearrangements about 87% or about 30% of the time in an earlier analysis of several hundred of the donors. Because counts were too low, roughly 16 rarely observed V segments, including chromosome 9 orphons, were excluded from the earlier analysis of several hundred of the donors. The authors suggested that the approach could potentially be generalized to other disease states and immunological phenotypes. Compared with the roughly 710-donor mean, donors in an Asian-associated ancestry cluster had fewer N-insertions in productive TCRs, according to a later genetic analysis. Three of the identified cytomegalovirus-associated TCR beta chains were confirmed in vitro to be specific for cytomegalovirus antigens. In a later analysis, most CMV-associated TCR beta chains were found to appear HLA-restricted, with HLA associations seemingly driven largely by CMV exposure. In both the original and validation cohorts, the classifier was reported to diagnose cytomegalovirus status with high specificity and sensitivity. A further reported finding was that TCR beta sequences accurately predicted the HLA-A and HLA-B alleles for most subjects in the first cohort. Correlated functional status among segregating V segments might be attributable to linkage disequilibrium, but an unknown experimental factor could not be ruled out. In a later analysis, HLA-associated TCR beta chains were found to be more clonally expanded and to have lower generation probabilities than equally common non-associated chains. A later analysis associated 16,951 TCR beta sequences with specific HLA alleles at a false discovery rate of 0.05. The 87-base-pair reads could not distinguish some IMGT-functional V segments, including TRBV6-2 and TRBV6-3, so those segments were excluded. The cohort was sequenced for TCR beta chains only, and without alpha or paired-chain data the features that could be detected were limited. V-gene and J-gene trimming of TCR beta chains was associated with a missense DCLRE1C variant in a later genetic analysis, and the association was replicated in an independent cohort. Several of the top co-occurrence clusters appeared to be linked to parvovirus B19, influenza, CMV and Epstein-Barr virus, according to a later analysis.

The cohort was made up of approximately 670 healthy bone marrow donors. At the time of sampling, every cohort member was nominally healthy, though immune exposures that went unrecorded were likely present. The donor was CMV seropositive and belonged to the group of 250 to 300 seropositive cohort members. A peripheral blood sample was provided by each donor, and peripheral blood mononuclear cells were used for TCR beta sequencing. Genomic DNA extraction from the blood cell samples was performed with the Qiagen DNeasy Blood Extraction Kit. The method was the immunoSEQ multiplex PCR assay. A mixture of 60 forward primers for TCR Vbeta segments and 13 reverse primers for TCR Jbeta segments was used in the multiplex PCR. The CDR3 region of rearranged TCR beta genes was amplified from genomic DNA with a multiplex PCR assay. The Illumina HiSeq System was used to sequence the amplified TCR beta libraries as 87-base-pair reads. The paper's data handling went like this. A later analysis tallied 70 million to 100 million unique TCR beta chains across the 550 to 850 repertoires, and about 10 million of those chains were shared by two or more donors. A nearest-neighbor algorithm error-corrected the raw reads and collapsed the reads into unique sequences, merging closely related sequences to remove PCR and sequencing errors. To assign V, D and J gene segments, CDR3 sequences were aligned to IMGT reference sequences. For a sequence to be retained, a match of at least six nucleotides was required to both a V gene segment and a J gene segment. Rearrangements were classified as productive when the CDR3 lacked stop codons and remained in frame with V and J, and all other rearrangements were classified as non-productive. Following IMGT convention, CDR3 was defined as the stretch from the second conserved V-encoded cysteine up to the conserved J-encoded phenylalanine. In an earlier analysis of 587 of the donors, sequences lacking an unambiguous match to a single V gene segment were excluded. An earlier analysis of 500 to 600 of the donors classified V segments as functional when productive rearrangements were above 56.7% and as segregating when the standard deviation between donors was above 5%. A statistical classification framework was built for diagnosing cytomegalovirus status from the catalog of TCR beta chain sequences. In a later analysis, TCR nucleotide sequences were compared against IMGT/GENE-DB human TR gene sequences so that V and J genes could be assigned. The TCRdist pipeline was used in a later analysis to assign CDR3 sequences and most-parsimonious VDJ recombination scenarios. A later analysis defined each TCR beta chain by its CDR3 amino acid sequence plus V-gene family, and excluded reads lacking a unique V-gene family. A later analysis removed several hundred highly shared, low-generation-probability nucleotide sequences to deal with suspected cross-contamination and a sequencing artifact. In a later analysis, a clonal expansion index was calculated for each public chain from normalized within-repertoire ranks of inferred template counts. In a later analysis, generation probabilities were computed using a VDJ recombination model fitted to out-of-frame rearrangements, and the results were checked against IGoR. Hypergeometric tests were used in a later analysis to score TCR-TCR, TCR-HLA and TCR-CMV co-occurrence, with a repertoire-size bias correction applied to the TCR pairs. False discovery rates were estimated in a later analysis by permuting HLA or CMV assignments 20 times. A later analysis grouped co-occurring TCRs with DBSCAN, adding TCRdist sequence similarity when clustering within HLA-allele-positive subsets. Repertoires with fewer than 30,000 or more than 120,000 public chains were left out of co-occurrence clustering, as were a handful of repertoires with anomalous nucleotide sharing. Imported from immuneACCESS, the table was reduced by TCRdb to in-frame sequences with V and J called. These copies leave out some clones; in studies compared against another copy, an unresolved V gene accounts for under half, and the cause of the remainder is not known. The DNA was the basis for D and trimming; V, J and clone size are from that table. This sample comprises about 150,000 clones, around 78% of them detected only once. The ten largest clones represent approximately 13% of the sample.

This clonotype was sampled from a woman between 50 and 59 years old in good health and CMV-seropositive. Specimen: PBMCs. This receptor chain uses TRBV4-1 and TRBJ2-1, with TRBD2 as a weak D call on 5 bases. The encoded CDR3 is CASSQGLATYNEQFF. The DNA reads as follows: TGCGCCAGCAGCCAAGGCCTAGCAACTTACAATGAGCAGTTCTTC.